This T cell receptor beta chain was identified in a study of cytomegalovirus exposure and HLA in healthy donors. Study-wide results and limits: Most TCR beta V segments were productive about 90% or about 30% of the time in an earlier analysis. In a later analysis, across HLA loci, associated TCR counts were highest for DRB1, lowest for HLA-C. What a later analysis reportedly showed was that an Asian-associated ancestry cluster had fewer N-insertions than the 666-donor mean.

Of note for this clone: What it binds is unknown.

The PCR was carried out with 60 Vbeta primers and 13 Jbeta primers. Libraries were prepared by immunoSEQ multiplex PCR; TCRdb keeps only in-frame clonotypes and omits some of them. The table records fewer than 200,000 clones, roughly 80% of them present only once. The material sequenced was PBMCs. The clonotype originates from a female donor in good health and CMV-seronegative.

CDR3 amino acids: CASRTVRGQETQYF. CDR3 sequence (DNA): TGTGCCAGCAGAACGGTACGGGGGCAAGAGACCCAGTACTTC. V gene TRBV11-2 combines with J gene TRBJ2-5; a weak D match, TRBD2 (6 bases). CDR3 length: 14 amino acids. Trimming stripped 6 bases from V and 2 bases from J, with 13 bases between. Germline V gives CDR1 SGHAT, CDR2 FQNNGV.